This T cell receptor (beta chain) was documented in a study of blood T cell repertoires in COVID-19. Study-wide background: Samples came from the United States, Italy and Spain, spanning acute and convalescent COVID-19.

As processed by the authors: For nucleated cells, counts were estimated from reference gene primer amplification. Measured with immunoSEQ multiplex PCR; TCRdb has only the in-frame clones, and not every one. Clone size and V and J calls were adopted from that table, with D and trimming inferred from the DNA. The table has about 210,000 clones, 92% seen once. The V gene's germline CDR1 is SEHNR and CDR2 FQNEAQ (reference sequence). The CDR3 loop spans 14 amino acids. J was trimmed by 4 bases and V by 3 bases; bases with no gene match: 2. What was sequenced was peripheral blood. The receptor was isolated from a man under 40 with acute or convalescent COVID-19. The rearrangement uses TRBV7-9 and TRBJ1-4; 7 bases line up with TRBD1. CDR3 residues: CASSLGQNNEKLFF. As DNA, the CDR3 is TGTGCCAGCAGCTTGGGACAGAATAATGAAAAACTGTTTTTT.